The clone carrying this TCR beta chain has more than one count but fewer than ten. Its antigen is as yet unknown. The record originates from a study of post-analysis software for immune sequencing data. About the research overall: Included courses were relapsing-remitting and secondary progressive multiple sclerosis; progressive-relapsing multiple sclerosis was also included. Overall study results and limits: Patients showed TRBV5-6, TRBV5-1 and TRBV20-1 among five TRBV segments more frequent than in controls. The study found significantly lower normalized Chao1 diversity in multiple sclerosis patients than in controls. Same-batch preparations were strongly co-clustered by F measure.

Between the trimmed V and J ends, which lost 2 bases and 4 bases, there was a span of 12 bases. Germline V gives CDR1 ENHRY, CDR2 SYGVKD. This CDR3 is built from 16 residues. Prepared TCR beta cDNA libraries contained unique molecular identifiers. TCRdb re-derived calls from the PCR reads in MiXCR, one entry per CDR3 protein. The sample carries a few hundred thousand distinct CDR3 sequences, 30% to 40% recorded once. This receptor was obtained from a girl between 2 and 17 years old with multiple sclerosis. The V and J genes are TRBV10-3 and TRBJ2-6; D not resolved. Sequences were obtained from blood. The CDR3 DNA is TGTGCCATCAGTGAGGAGCAATTGGCGGGGGCCAACGTCCTGACTTTC. Amino acid sequence: CAISEEQLAGANVLTF.